A single sample gave rise to the 24 T cell receptor beta chains below, sequenced in a study of patients and donors after allogeneic stem cell transplantation. From the RT-PCR reads, TCRdb called clonotypes with MiXCR, one entry per CDR3 protein. The table includes over 65,000 distinct CDR3 sequences, around a quarter detected once. Sequenced sample: blood, either unsorted or a sorted T cell fraction (not recorded which). These receptors originate from a human donor who was either an allogeneic HSCT recipient or a stem cell or donor lymphocyte infusion donor (not recorded which). It is not recorded whose cells these are; they may come from a transplant donor.

V usage is TRBV7-2 and J usage is TRBJ2-4; TRBD2 might be the D (5 bases). V lost 5 bases and J lost 9, with 14 bases in between. CDR1 is SGHTA and CDR2 is FQGNSA in the germline V gene. This CDR3 region has 13 residues. CDR3 sequence: CASSPTAEGIQYF. In nucleotides, the CDR3 is TGTGCCAGCAGCCCAACAGCGGAAGGCATTCAGTACTTC. Based on the CDR3 plus reference TRBV7-2 and TRBJ2-4, the full variable domain is GAGVSQSPSNKVTEKGKDVELRCDPISGHTALYWYRQSLGQGLEFLIYFQGNSAPDKSGLPSDRFSAERTGGSVSTLTIQRTQQEDSAVYLCASSPTAEGIQYFGAGTRLSVL.

The CDR3: CASSSLGQGANSPLHF. The CDR3 DNA reads TGTGCCAGCAGCTCACTAGGACAGGGGGCGAATTCACCCCTCCACTTT. The genes are TRBV11-2 and TRBJ1-6, with 11 bases aligning to TRBD1. The germline CDR1 and CDR2 sequences are SGHAT and FQNNGV. Trimming removed 4 bases from V and 7 bases from J; junction bases left unmatched: 6. This CDR3 comprises 16 residues.

This clonotype has more than one count but fewer than ten. The chain combines TRBV4-2 with TRBJ2-1, with D uncertain. CDR1 and CDR2 (germline): LGHNA, YNFKEQ. The CDR3 sequence is 13 residues long. Trimming removed 3 bases at V and 14 bases at J, with 17 bases between. The CDR3 here is CASSQSPPRAKFF. As DNA, the CDR3 is TGTGCCAGCAGCCAGAGCCCTCCTCGGGCGAAGTTCTTC.

This clonotype was counted a few times. The V gene is TRBV19, the J gene TRBJ1-5; 7 bases are a match to TRBD1. The germline V gene encodes CDR1 LNHDA and CDR2 SQIVND (reference sequence). V trimming: 1 base; J trimming: 9 bases; junction bases outside the gene matches: 9. This CDR3 is 15 amino acids long. The CDR3 DNA follows: TGTGCCAGTAGTATAGTAAACGGGGACAGTGGGCCCCAGCATTTT. It codes for CASSIVNGDSGPQHF. Full variable domain (rest looked up from reference TRBV19 and TRBJ1-5): DGGITQSPKYLFRKEGQNVTLSCEQNLNHDAMYWYRQDPGQGLRLIYYSQIVNDFQKGDIAEGYSVSREKKESFPLTVTSAQKNPTAFYLCASSIVNGDSGPQHFGDGTRLSIL.

This clonotype was counted between two and nine times. The CDR3 reads CASSFGLTDGYTF. For the CDR3, the DNA is TGTGCCAGCAGTTTTGGGTTGACCGATGGCTACACCTTC. The chain couples TRBV12-3 or TRBV12-4 to TRBJ1-2, with D hard to call. V lost 3 bases to trimming and J lost 6 bases, with 11 bases between them. The CDR3 covers 13 residues.

Many counts were recorded for this clonotype. The genes are TRBV20-1 and TRBJ1-5; 7 positions match TRBD1. This CDR3 comprises 13 residues. Trimming removed 5 bases from V and 7 bases from J; junction bases left unmatched: 8. CDR1 and CDR2 from the germline V gene are DFQATT and SNEGSKA (reference sequence). The CDR3 nucleotides read TGCAGTGCTGGGTTAGACAGGGAACAGCCCCAGCATTTT. Its translation is CSAGLDREQPQHF.

This clonotype came up a few times. The chain has TRBV29-1 and TRBJ2-5; 14 nucleotides line up with TRBD2. Germline values: CDR1 SQVTM, CDR2 ANQGSEA. The CDR3 consists of 16 residues. V trimming: 1 base; J trimming: 6 bases; junction bases outside the gene matches: 7. CDR3 region: CSVEGRTSGGLQTQYF. In DNA, the CDR3 is TGCAGCGTTGAAGGTCGGACTAGCGGGGGGTTGCAGACCCAGTACTTC.

The chain combines TRBV12-3 or TRBV12-4 with TRBJ1-1; TRBD1 is a possible D gene (5 bases). Trimming removed 5 bases from V and 3 bases from J, with 10 bases in between. The CDR3 extends over 13 amino acids. The CDR3 here is CASSGTLHTEAFF. The CDR3 DNA is TGTGCCAGCAGTGGGACTTTACACACTGAAGCTTTCTTT.

This clonotype was seen a handful of times. The V call is TRBV6-2 or TRBV6-3, the J call TRBJ2-7; a weak D match, TRBD2 (5 bases). The V end was cut by 7 bases, the J end by 4 bases, with 20 bases between. The CDR3 contains 15 residues. Germline-derived CDR1 and CDR2 are MNHEY and SVGEGT. CDR3 coding DNA: TGTGCCAGCATAGAATCTGGGCGGGCCCCTTACGAGCAGTACTTC. Translation gives CASIESGRAPYEQYF.

This clonotype was detected only a few times. The V call is TRBV7-2, the J call TRBJ2-1; 9 bases agree with TRBD2. This CDR3 is built from 17 residues. The ends lost 2 bases at V and 0 bases at J; junction bases unmatched: 5. Germline loops: CDR1 SGHTA, CDR2 FQGNSA. The CDR3 DNA reads TGTGCCAGCAGCTTAAGACTAGCGGACCGCTCCTACAATGAGCAGTTCTTC. Encoded protein: CASSLRLADRSYNEQFF.

The DNA of the CDR3 is TGTGCCAGCAGTTTCGCGATGAATTCACCCCTCCACTTT. As protein: CASSFAMNSPLHF. The chain links TRBV12-3 or TRBV12-4 to TRBJ1-6, with D uncertain. V dropped 3 bases and J dropped 7 bases, with 7 bases sitting between them. The CDR3 is made up of 13 amino acids.

The chain couples TRBV18 to TRBJ1-1; D may be TRBD1 (5 bases). The V gene's germline CDR1 is KGHSH and CDR2 LQKENI. Trimming removed 4 bases from V and 1 base from J, with 22 bases in between. This CDR3 spans 18 amino acids. In DNA, the CDR3 is TGTGCCAGCTCACTGCGCTGGGGGAGGGAAATTGGGAACACTGAAGCTTTCTTT. This codes for CASSLRWGREIGNTEAFF.

There are a few counts of this clonotype. CDR3 loop: CAISEDRGRDGYTF. The CDR3 DNA follows: TGTGCCATCAGTGAAGACAGGGGGCGCGATGGCTACACCTTC. The rearrangement uses TRBV10-3 and TRBJ1-2; TRBD1 matches at 10 bases. The trim removed 3 bases at V and 6 bases at J, leaving 4 bases unmatched. The CDR3 has 14 residues. CDR1 and CDR2 (germline): ENHRY, SYGVKD.

This clonotype was recorded a few times. This rearrangement joins TRBV5-1 to TRBJ2-3; D tentatively reads TRBD1 or TRBD2 (5 bases each). Germline V CDR1 and CDR2: SGHRS, YFSETQ. This CDR3 has 13 residues. V dropped 8 bases and J dropped 3 bases, with 13 bases sitting between them. The CDR3 bases are TGCGCCAGTACTCCGGGACGTACAGATACGCAGTATTTT. It yields the protein CASTPGRTDTQYF. Full variable domain (remainder filled in from reference TRBV5-1 and TRBJ2-3): KAGVTQTPRYLIKTRGQQVTLSCSPISGHRSVSWYQQTPGQGLQFLFEYFSETQRNKGNFPGRFSGRQFSNSRSEMNVSTLELGDSALYLCASTPGRTDTQYFGPGTRLTVL.

In its sample, this clonotype was seen a few times. V is TRBV3-1 and J is TRBJ2-3; 8 bases fit TRBD2. This CDR3 contains 14 residues. After removal of 5 bases from V and 3 bases from J, the junction contained 4 bases not matched to a gene. Germline CDR1 LGHDT, CDR2 YNNKEL (reference sequence). CDR3: CASSIGLATDTQYF. The CDR3 DNA reads as TGTGCCAGCAGCATCGGACTAGCAACAGATACGCAGTATTTT.

At least ten counts were recorded for this clonotype. This sequence joins TRBV12-3 or TRBV12-4 and TRBJ1-1; D is ambiguous. The CDR3 length is 14 residues. Between the trimmed V and J ends, which lost 7 bases and 5 bases, there was a span of 17 bases. CDR3 sequence (DNA): TGTGCCAGCACCCTTCAATCAGGTCGTACTGAAGCTTTCTTT. This codes for CASTLQSGRTEAFF.

V gene TRBV18 combines with J gene TRBJ1-2; TRBD1 matches at 7 bases. V lost 6 bases, J lost 4 bases, and 14 bases stayed unmatched. There are 16 residues in the CDR3. CDR1 and CDR2 from the germline V gene are KGHSH and LQKENI. CDR3 coding DNA: TGTGCCAGCTCGTCTACCGGACAGGATTTTTCCTATGGCTACACCTTC. Its protein product is CASSSTGQDFSYGYTF. The full variable domain, its missing parts supplied by reference TRBV18 and TRBJ1-2, is NAGVMQNPRHLVRRRGQEARLRCSPMKGHSHVYWYRQLPEEGLKFMVYLQKENIIDESGMPKERFSAEFPKEGPSILRIQQVVRGDSAAYFCASSSTGQDFSYGYTFGSGTRLTVV.

The table lists this clonotype with a few counts. This chain joins TRBV20-1 and TRBJ2-3; weak D call: TRBD2 (5 bases). The CDR3 consists of 15 residues. Trimming cost V 1 base and J 6 bases, with 17 bases left between them. CDR1 is DFQATT, CDR2 SNEGSKA, per germline (reference sequence). In DNA, the CDR3 is TGCAGTGCTAGAGGTATTAGCCTTCGCGGGGATACGCAGTATTTT. Amino acids: CSARGISLRGDTQYF.

This clonotype has more than one count but fewer than ten. J is TRBJ2-1 and V is TRBV7-6, with D perhaps matching TRBD2 (5 bases). The V gene lost 5 bases and the J gene lost 4 bases, with 9 bases spanning the gap. The CDR3 sequence is 13 residues long. Per the germline V gene, CDR1 is SGHVS and CDR2 is FNYEAQ. The CDR3 here is CASSRSGYNEQFF. The DNA for the CDR3 is TGTGCCAGCAGCAGAAGCGGTTACAATGAGCAGTTCTTC.

This clonotype was seen only a few times. The chain has TRBV30 and TRBJ2-7, with D unclear. V was clipped by 3 bases and J by 2 bases, with 5 bases between them. Per the germline V gene, CDR1 is GTSNPN and CDR2 is SVGIG (reference sequence). The CDR3 sequence is 11 residues long. In DNA, the CDR3 is TGTGCCTGGAGACAGACCTACGAGCAGTACTTC. As protein: CAWRQTYEQYF.

At least ten counts were recorded for this clonotype. The chain couples TRBV7-9 to TRBJ2-2; D tentatively fits TRBD1 or TRBD2 (6 bases each). Between the trimmed V and J ends, which lost 0 bases and 0 bases, there was a span of 11 bases. CDR1 and CDR2 from the germline V gene are SEHNR and FQNEAQ (reference sequence). The CDR3 extends over 17 amino acids. CDR3 amino acids: CASSLARDKANTGELFF. The CDR3 DNA reads TGTGCCAGCAGCTTAGCGCGGGACAAGGCGAACACCGGGGAGCTGTTTTTT.

This clonotype was detected a few times. The V and J genes are TRBV10-3 and TRBJ1-1; TRBD1 matches 7 bases. Unmatched junction bases numbered 4, after V lost 3 bases and J lost 3 bases. The length of the CDR3 is 14 residues. Germline CDR1 is ENHRY and CDR2 is SYGVKD. The CDR3 nucleotides read TGTGCCATCAGTGAAGACAGGGTTCACACTGAAGCTTTCTTT. Residues: CAISEDRVHTEAFF.

The V gene is TRBV12-3 or TRBV12-4, the J gene TRBJ2-7; D is unclear. V was trimmed by 3 bases and J by 0 bases, leaving 6 bases between them. CDR3 length equals 13 residues. CDR3 in DNA: TGTGCCAGCAGTTTCCGGAGCTCCTACGAGCAGTACTTC. This codes for CASSFRSSYEQYF.

This clonotype was observed a handful of times. The chain uses TRBV12-3 or TRBV12-4 and TRBJ1-1; 7 nucleotides agree with TRBD1. CDR3 size: 14 residues. J lost 1 base, V lost 5 bases, and 4 bases had no gene match. The DNA for the CDR3 is TGTGCCAGCAGTCCAAGACAGGGGAACACTGAAGCTTTCTTT. Translation: CASSPRQGNTEAFF.